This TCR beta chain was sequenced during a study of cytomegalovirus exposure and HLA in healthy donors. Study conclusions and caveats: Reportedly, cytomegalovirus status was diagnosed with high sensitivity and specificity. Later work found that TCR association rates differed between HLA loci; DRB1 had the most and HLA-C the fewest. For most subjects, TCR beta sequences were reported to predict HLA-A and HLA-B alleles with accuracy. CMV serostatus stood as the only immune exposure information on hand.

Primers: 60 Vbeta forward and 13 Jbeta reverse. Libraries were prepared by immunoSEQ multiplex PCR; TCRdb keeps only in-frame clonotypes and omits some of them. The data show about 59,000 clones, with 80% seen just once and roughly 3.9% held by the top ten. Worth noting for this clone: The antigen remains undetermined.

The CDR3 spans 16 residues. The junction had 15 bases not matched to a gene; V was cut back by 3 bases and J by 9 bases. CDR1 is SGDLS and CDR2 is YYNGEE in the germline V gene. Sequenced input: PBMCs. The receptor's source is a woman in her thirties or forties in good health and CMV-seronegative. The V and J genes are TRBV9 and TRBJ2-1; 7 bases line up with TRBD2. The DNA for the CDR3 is TGTGCCAGCAGCGCCGAACCCCAGTCGGGAGGAGGTGAGCAGTTCTTC. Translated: CASSAEPQSGGGEQFF.